These 22 T cell receptor beta chains share one sample of origin, sequenced in a study of regulatory T cells in long-lasting Graves disease. Time point meaning: persistent/refractory GD, antithyroid drugs over 5 years with positive TRAb. PBMCs were the source of the RNA used for TCR sequencing. Construction of TCR beta libraries relied on iRepertoire HTBI primers and on Arm-PCR targeting CDR3 regions. TCRdb used MiXCR to reprocess the multiplex PCR reads, holding one entry per CDR3 protein. This table holds more than 350,000 distinct CDR3 sequences, over 20% found once. This specimen was peripheral blood mononuclear cells (PBMCs), taken when the disease was refractory, from a patient treated with antithyroid drugs. The receptors derive from a female donor with Graves disease.

This clonotype was observed a few times. The chain is built from TRBV19 and TRBJ2-1; 8 bases map to TRBD2. Germline lookup yields CDR1 LNHDA and CDR2 SQIVND (reference sequence). CDR3 length: 13 amino acids. V lost 6 bases and J lost 9; bases outside the gene matches: 7. CDR3 nucleotide sequence: TGTGCCAGTAGGGGTAGCGGGACGGTTGAGCAGTTCTTC. Translated: CASRGSGTVEQFF.

This chain joins TRBV20-1 and TRBJ1-1; D is undetermined. The CDR3 spans 13 residues. Germline V gene lookup returns CDR1 DFQATT and CDR2 SNEGSKA (reference sequence). Trimming removed 5 bases from V and 4 bases from J, with 14 bases in between. CDR3 region: CSASGLPGTEAFF. CDR3 nucleotides: TGCAGTGCTTCCGGCCTACCGGGCACTGAAGCTTTCTTT.

This clonotype turned up a few times. This chain links TRBV14 with TRBJ2-5; a weak D match, TRBD1 (5 bases). CDR1 SGHDN and CDR2 FVKESK come from the germline V gene. The V end was cut by 3 bases, the J end by 4 bases, with 12 bases between. The CDR3 is 14 residues long. The CDR3 bases are TGTGCCAGCAGCCAGAGGACAATGGTAGAGACCCAGTACTTC. It yields the protein CASSQRTMVETQYF.

The chain recombines TRBV28 with TRBJ1-6, with 10 nucleotides matching TRBD1. V gave up 9 bases and J gave up 10 bases; unmatched junction bases: 12. The CDR3 sequence is 15 residues long. Germline assignment: CDR1 MDHEN and CDR2 SYDVKM. The CDR3 nucleotides read TGTGCCAGTGGGGACAGGGGAGGGAGGCGGTCACCCCTCCACTTT. This gives the protein CASGDRGGRRSPLHF.

This clonotype is a singleton in its sample. A much larger clone is a single base away; this may be a read error. This chain joins TRBV28 and TRBJ1-4; TRBD1 might be the D (5 bases). CDR1 is MDHEN, CDR2 SYDVKM, per germline. The V end lost 4 bases, the J end lost 1 base, and 16 bases lay between the germline ends. There are 17 residues in the CDR3. For the CDR3, the DNA is TGTGCCAGCAGTTCCACCGACAGAACCCAAACTAATGAAAAACTGTTTTTT. Translated, it gives CASSSTDRTQTNEKLFF.

This clonotype was counted at least ten times. The chain uses TRBV28 and TRBJ2-2; D is unclear. This CDR3 has 14 amino acids. Trimming left V 4 bases short and J 5 bases short, with 11 bases between. The V gene's germline CDR1 is MDHEN and CDR2 SYDVKM. This chain's CDR3 is CASSSPGPTGELFF. The DNA of the CDR3 is TGTGCCAGCAGTTCGCCCGGCCCTACCGGGGAGCTGTTTTTT. Using reference TRBV28 and TRBJ2-2 for the parts outside the CDR3, the full variable domain is DVKVTQSSRYLVKRTGEKVFLECVQDMDHENMFWYRQDPGLGLRLIYFSYDVKMKEKGDIPEGYSVSREKKERFSLILESASTNQTSMYLCASSSPGPTGELFFGEGSRLTVL.

The CDR3 sequence: CAWAAGPYEQYF. Here the CDR3 DNA reads TGTGCCTGGGCTGCGGGGCCCTACGAGCAGTACTTC. V gene TRBV30 combines with J gene TRBJ2-7; a possible D gene is TRBD2 (6 bases). There are 12 residues in the CDR3. Germline CDR1 GTSNPN, CDR2 SVGIG (reference sequence). The ends were cut back, 5 bases at V and 2 bases at J, with 10 bases in the middle. Full variable domain (missing parts from reference TRBV30 and TRBJ2-7): SQTIHQWPATLVQPVGSPLSLECTVEGTSNPNLYWYRQAAGRGLQLLFYSVGIGQISSEVPQNLSASRPQDRQFILSSKKLLLSDSGFYLCAWAAGPYEQYFGPGTRLTVT.

This clonotype was recorded at least ten times. The V gene is TRBV12-3 or TRBV12-4, the J gene TRBJ2-7; possible D gene TRBD1, 6 bases. The CDR3 has 12 residues. V lost 6 bases and J lost 6, with 12 bases in between. The CDR3 loop is CASRPDSSEQYF. Written as DNA, the CDR3 is TGTGCCAGCAGACCGGACAGCTCCGAGCAGTACTTC.

The chain is built from TRBV6-1 and TRBJ1-6, with D maybe TRBD1 (5 bases). Germline lookup yields CDR1 MNHNS and CDR2 SASEGT. The CDR3 is 16 amino acids. Deletions cut 6 bases from V and 7 bases from J, with 19 bases between. CDR3 region: CASSLGRPLGNSPLHF. The CDR3 coding sequence is TGTGCCAGCAGCTTGGGACGGCCTTTAGGAAATTCACCCCTCCACTTT.

The table lists this clonotype with a few counts. This chain joins TRBV11-2 and TRBJ2-2, with D possibly being TRBD2 (5 bases). Trimming removed 5 bases at V and 0 bases at J, with 16 bases between. This CDR3 contains 17 residues. CDR1 and CDR2 (germline): SGHAT, FQNNGV. This CDR3 is CASSGRAGGSNTGELFF. Here the CDR3 DNA reads TGTGCCAGCAGCGGACGGGCGGGCGGATCGAACACCGGGGAGCTGTTTTTT.

In its sample, this clonotype was seen a few times. The chain has TRBV28 and TRBJ2-1, with D tentatively TRBD2 (6 bases). This CDR3 region has 16 residues. Trimming stripped 6 bases from V and 4 bases from J, with 19 bases between. Germline CDR1 and CDR2: MDHEN and SYDVKM. CDR3 residues: CASSPPPEAGYNEQFF. CDR3 nucleotide sequence: TGTGCCAGCAGCCCTCCCCCCGAGGCGGGGTACAATGAGCAGTTCTTC.

This chain uses TRBV25-1 with TRBJ1-6; 9 nucleotides align to TRBD1. Germline CDR1 is MGHDK and CDR2 is SYGVNS. V dropped 4 bases and J dropped 7; count of bases not matched to a gene: 8. CDR3 length: 16 residues. The DNA of the CDR3 is TGTGCCAGCAGTGGCAGGGACAGGGAGTCCAATTCACCCCTCCACTTT. This sequence encodes CASSGRDRESNSPLHF. Combining the CDR3 with reference TRBV25-1 and TRBJ1-6 gives the whole variable domain EADIYQTPRYLVIGTGKKITLECSQTMGHDKMYWYQQDPGMELHLIHYSYGVNSTEKGDLSSESTVSRIRTEHFPLTLESARPSHTSQYLCASSGRDRESNSPLHFGNGTRLTVT.

This clonotype was counted at least ten times. This sequence joins TRBV20-1 and TRBJ1-5; D is unresolved. The CDR3 has 15 residues. Deletions cut 1 base from V and 4 bases from J, with 14 bases between. The germline CDR1 and CDR2 sequences are DFQATT and SNEGSKA (reference sequence). The CDR3 DNA sequence: TGCAGTGCTAGAGGTTCGCGACTCAAGAATCAGCCCCAGCATTTT. As protein: CSARGSRLKNQPQHF.

V is TRBV20-1 and J is TRBJ1-1; D is ambiguous. Germline CDR1 and CDR2: DFQATT and SNEGSKA (reference sequence). The CDR3 contains 16 residues. The CDR3 DNA follows: TGCAGGGCAAACGGGATAGGGAGGTTCATGAACACTGAAGCTTTCTTT. Its protein is CRANGIGRFMNTEAFF.

The sample holds a few counts of this clonotype. The chain carries TRBV5-1 and TRBJ2-7; D not certain. V was clipped by 2 bases and J by 2 bases, with 8 bases between them. Germline values: CDR1 SGHRS, CDR2 YFSETQ. CDR3 length: 13 amino acids. This CDR3 is CASSLDNTYEQYF. In nucleotides, the CDR3 is TGCGCCAGCAGCTTAGACAATACCTACGAGCAGTACTTC. The entire variable domain, with the rest obtained from reference TRBV5-1 and TRBJ2-7, is as follows: KAGVTQTPRYLIKTRGQQVTLSCSPISGHRSVSWYQQTPGQGLQFLFEYFSETQRNKGNFPGRFSGRQFSNSRSEMNVSTLELGDSALYLCASSLDNTYEQYFGPGTRLTVT.

The CDR3 sequence is CASSPGQGFDQPQHF. The CDR3 DNA is TGTGCCAGCAGCCCGGGACAGGGGTTCGATCAGCCCCAGCATTTT. The rearrangement links TRBV5-4 to TRBJ1-5; 10 bases are a match to TRBD1. Germline CDR1 and CDR2: SGHNT and YYREEE (reference sequence). V shed 4 bases and J 5 bases; nucleotides not matched to a gene: 6. The length of the CDR3 is 15 residues.

The chain joins TRBV7-8 to TRBJ2-7; 11 nucleotides align to TRBD2. Germline V gene sequence: CDR1 SGHVS, CDR2 FQNEAQ. This CDR3 is 16 amino acids long. The J segment lost 3 bases and the V segment lost 2 bases, leaving 6 bases of the junction unmatched. DNA for the CDR3: TGTGCCAGCAGCTTACTCGGGACTAGCGGCTACTACGAGCAGTACTTC. This gives the protein CASSLLGTSGYYEQYF.

The chain employs TRBV18 and TRBJ1-6; D is possibly TRBD1 (5 bases). The V gene's germline CDR1 is KGHSH and CDR2 LQKENI. CDR3 size: 15 residues. The V end was cut by 4 bases, the J end by 7 bases, with 14 bases between. This CDR3 is CASSLLDTGNSPLHF. The CDR3 DNA reads as TGTGCCAGCTCACTACTGGACACAGGCAATTCACCCCTCCACTTT.

Ten or more counts support this clonotype. V gene TRBV28 combines with J gene TRBJ1-5; D gene unclear. Germline CDR1 is MDHEN and CDR2 is SYDVKM. V was shortened by 5 bases and J by 5 bases, with 7 bases between the two germline ends. This CDR3 has 12 residues. The CDR3 here is CASSPPDQPQHF. CDR3 nucleotide sequence: TGTGCCAGCAGTCCCCCGGATCAGCCCCAGCATTTT.

In this sample, this clonotype turned up a few times. V gene TRBV20-1 combines with J gene TRBJ2-5, with 8 bases lining up with TRBD1. The CDR3 covers 17 residues. The germline CDR1 and CDR2 sequences are DFQATT and SNEGSKA (reference sequence). V dropped 0 bases and J dropped 4; count of bases not matched to a gene: 13. The CDR3 DNA reads TGCAGTGCTAGAGATCGGCTGGAGTGGGACAGGCCAGAGACCCAGTACTTC. It codes for CSARDRLEWDRPETQYF.

Ten or more counts support this clonotype. The V and J genes are TRBV20-1 and TRBJ2-7, with 8 bases identical to TRBD1. Germline V gene data show CDR1 as DFQATT and CDR2 as SNEGSKA (reference sequence). CDR3 length: 12 amino acids. With V trimmed by 5 bases and J by 7 bases, 7 bases remained unmatched. CDR3 coding DNA: TGCAGTGCTCGGCAGGGGGCATGGGAGCAGTACTTC. Its translation: CSARQGAWEQYF.

The rearrangement joins TRBV3-1 to TRBJ1-6; 8 positions match TRBD1. Germline loops: CDR1 LGHDT, CDR2 YNNKEL (reference sequence). The CDR3 loop spans 15 amino acids. With V trimmed by 1 base and J by 10 bases, 6 bases remained unmatched. The CDR3 nucleotides are TGTGCCAGCAGCCAAGTTAAACAGGGGGGCTCACCCCTCCACTTT. Its protein is CASSQVKQGGSPLHF.